A single T cell receptor beta chain is shown here with its context. The antigen is undetermined. V lost 3 bases and J 2 bases, leaving 20 bases between the germline ends. The CDR3 contains 18 residues. These data belong to a study of glioma-infiltrating T cells. Broader study findings: Above-expected tissue-blood divergence occurred in all gliomas, most in low-grade ones.

TCR alpha and beta CDR3 regions were amplified from RNA using iRepertoire nested multiplex PCR. Using its own MiXCR run on the multiplex PCR reads, TCRdb lists one record per CDR3 protein. The sample lists around 170,000 distinct CDR3 sequences; around 42% were seen once. The clonotype originates from a human donor with low-grade glioma or glioblastoma, undergoing nonglioma brain surgery, or in good health (not recorded which). The chain employs TRBV12-3 or TRBV12-4 and TRBJ2-1; D possibly matches TRBD1 or TRBD2 (5 bases each). Sequencing was done on a sample of glioma tissue, nonneoplastic brain tissue, or PBMCs (not recorded which). CDR3 loop: CASSFQLSARGAYNEQFF. The CDR3 DNA reads as TGTGCCAGCAGTTTCCAGCTTAGCGCGAGAGGGGCCTACAATGAGCAGTTCTTC.